The 27 T cell receptor beta chains listed next were all sequenced from one sample in a study of shared clonotypes between healthy human individuals. Sequenced by immunoSEQ multiplex PCR; TCRdb stores in-frame clones only, minus some. The data hold roughly 1,800,000 clones, with about 95% observed a single time. It was CD45RO-negative cells, positively selected for CCR7, that made up naive CD8 cells, with terminally differentiated effector memory CD45RA+ cells excluded. The sequenced sample consisted of naive CD8+ T cells sorted from blood. The receptors originated from a man aged 18 to 35 in good health.

This clone was recorded once. V usage is TRBV4-1 and J usage is TRBJ2-1; 13 bases fit TRBD2. The CDR3 is 17 residues long. With V trimmed by 2 bases and J by 5 bases, 6 bases remained unmatched. Germline assignment: CDR1 MGHRA and CDR2 YSYEKL. Here the CDR3 reads CASSQSPGLAGNNEQFF. The CDR3 DNA sequence: TGCGCCAGCAGCCAAAGTCCGGGACTAGCGGGAAACAATGAGCAGTTCTTC.

The rearrangement uses TRBV4-3 and TRBJ2-2; 10 positions match TRBD2. The CDR3 extends over 18 amino acids. The germline CDR1 and CDR2 sequences are LGHNA and YSLEER. Trimming took 0 bases from V and 1 from J; bases not matched to a gene: 5. The CDR3 loop reads CASSQELAGALNTGELFF. The CDR3 nucleotides read TGCGCCAGCAGCCAAGAGCTAGCGGGAGCCCTGAACACCGGGGAGCTGTTTTTT.

The chain carries TRBV4-3 and TRBJ1-4; D may be TRBD1 (5 bases). There are 15 residues in the CDR3. Deletions cut 1 base from V and 5 bases from J, with 11 bases between. Germline V gene data show CDR1 as LGHNA and CDR2 as YSLEER. CDR3 sequence (DNA): TGCGCCAGCAGCCAAGGTAGCGGGGGAAATGAAAAACTGTTTTTT. Amino acid sequence: CASSQGSGGNEKLFF.

This chain uses TRBV5-4 with TRBJ2-1; D possibly corresponds to TRBD1 (5 bases). Per germline, CDR1 SGHNT and CDR2 YYREEE (reference sequence). Trimming left V 4 bases short and J 2 bases short, with 7 bases between. This CDR3 spans 13 amino acids. CDR3 sequence reads: CASSPGPYNEQFF. The CDR3, as DNA: TGTGCCAGCAGCCCAGGGCCCTACAATGAGCAGTTCTTC.

In regard to this clone: The sample holds other DNA sequences that translate to the same CDR3. The gene calls are TRBV28 and TRBJ1-1; D possibly corresponds to TRBD1 (5 bases). Trimming shortened V by 2 bases and J by 2 bases, and 12 bases separated the two germline ends. The CDR3 runs to 15 residues. Germline CDR1 is MDHEN and CDR2 is SYDVKM. The CDR3 is CASSLIGGTNTEAFF. The CDR3 DNA is TGTGCCAGCAGTTTAATCGGCGGGACCAACACTGAAGCTTTCTTT.

The CDR3 region has the DNA TGTGCCTGGAGTGTAGGCAAGCAAGAGACCCAGTACTTC. Its translation: CAWSVGKQETQYF. The chain is built from TRBV30 and TRBJ2-5; the D is unclear. Trimming shortened V by 0 bases and J by 2 bases, and 7 bases separated the two germline ends. This CDR3 comprises 13 residues. Per germline, CDR1 GTSNPN and CDR2 SVGIG (reference sequence).

The chain links TRBV27 to TRBJ2-7; 8 nucleotides line up with TRBD1. The CDR3 consists of 13 residues. In germline, CDR1 is MNHEY, CDR2 SMNVEV (reference sequence). The chain's CDR3 is CASSLTQGATPRV. DNA for the CDR3: TGTGCCAGCAGTTTAACGCAGGGGGCCACGCCACGCGTC.

The CDR3 reads CASSLVSGATGELFF. The DNA of the CDR3 is TGTGCCAGCAGCTTGGTGTCAGGGGCGACCGGGGAGCTGTTTTTT. The chain employs TRBV5-8 and TRBJ2-2; the D gene is possibly TRBD1 (6 bases). Germline V gene lookup returns CDR1 SGHTS and CDR2 YDEGEE. V shed 0 bases and J shed 5 bases, with 11 bases lying between them. CDR3 length: 15 amino acids.

This clone appeared once. The same CDR3 also results from other DNA sequences found in this sample. The rearrangement links TRBV4-1 to TRBJ1-5; 7 nucleotides align to TRBD1. The V and J ends lost 0 bases and 2 bases, in that order; junction bases with no gene match: 1. The length of the CDR3 is 15 residues. Germline assignment: CDR1 MGHRA and CDR2 YSYEKL. For the CDR3, the DNA is TGCGCCAGCAGCCAAGACACAGGGGGCAATCAGCCCCAGCATTTT. This encodes CASSQDTGGNQPQHF.

The rearrangement uses TRBV6-5 and TRBJ2-2; D not resolved. In germline, CDR1 is MNHEY, CDR2 SVGAGI. V was pared by 6 bases and J by 2 bases, with 13 bases between. There are 15 residues in the CDR3. The chain's CDR3 is CASSSGLQNTGELFF. DNA of the CDR3: TGTGCCAGCAGCTCCGGGCTCCAAAACACCGGGGAGCTGTTTTTT.

The chain links TRBV27 to TRBJ1-5; the D gene is possibly TRBD1 (6 bases). Deletions cut 3 bases from V and 5 bases from J, with 11 bases between. Looked up from germline, CDR1 is MNHEY and CDR2 is SMNVEV (reference sequence). The CDR3 runs 14 residues. The CDR3 sequence is CASSFDRRYQPQHF. The CDR3 region has the DNA TGTGCCAGCAGTTTCGACAGGCGATATCAGCCCCAGCATTTT.

This sequence joins TRBV4-3 and TRBJ2-7; no clear D. Germline V CDR1 and CDR2: LGHNA, YSLEER. This CDR3 comprises 12 residues. With 4 bases removed from V and 4 bases from J, the gap between germline ends came to 8 bases. As DNA, the CDR3 is TGCGCCAGCAGCCCCTCTGGGTACGAGCAGTACTTC. Its translation is CASSPSGYEQYF.

This chain connects TRBV11-2 to TRBJ2-1; D unresolved. This CDR3 has 13 amino acids. The V and J ends lost 1 base and 7 bases respectively, with 8 bases between them. Germline CDR1 SGHAT, CDR2 FQNNGV. In nucleotides, the CDR3 is TGTGCCAGCAGCTTAGGGTCTACAAATGAGCAGTTCTTC. As protein: CASSLGSTNEQFF.

This chain uses TRBV5-6 with TRBJ1-2, with a possible D match to TRBD1 (6 bases). V gave up 4 bases and J gave up 1 base, with 14 bases separating them. CDR1 SGHDT and CDR2 YYEEEE come from the germline V gene. The CDR3 length is 15 residues. CDR3 sequence (DNA): TGTGCCAGCAGCAACAACAGGGAGGATAACTATGGCTACACCTTC. Translating it yields CASSNNREDNYGYTF.

The rearrangement joins TRBV2 to TRBJ1-3, with D perhaps matching TRBD1 (5 bases). V was clipped by 6 bases and J by 2 bases, with 11 bases between them. The CDR3 is 14 amino acids. CDR1 is SNHLY, CDR2 FYNNEI, per germline. The DNA of the CDR3 is TGTGCCAGCAGGGGAGGGGTGGCTGGAAACACCATATATTTT. Translated, it gives CASRGGVAGNTIYF.

As to this clone: Other nucleotide sequences from this sample produce the same CDR3. The chain carries TRBV4-1 and TRBJ2-7; 7 positions match TRBD1. Per germline, CDR1 MGHRA and CDR2 YSYEKL. The length of the CDR3 is 14 residues. After removal of 4 bases from V and 4 bases from J, the junction contained 7 bases not matched to a gene. CDR3 DNA: TGCGCCAGCAGCCTCCGGGACAGTCGATACGAGCAGTACTTC. It specifies CASSLRDSRYEQYF.

This chain's CDR3 is CASSLTGVREQYF. CDR3 DNA sequence: TGTGCCAGCAGCTTGACAGGAGTGCGCGAGCAGTACTTC. The chain is built from TRBV5-8 and TRBJ2-7; D may be TRBD1 (5 bases). The germline V gene has CDR1 SGHTS and CDR2 YDEGEE. The CDR3 length is 13 residues. The V and J ends lost 1 base and 6 bases respectively, with 11 bases between them.

The chain recombines TRBV10-3 with TRBJ2-2, with a possible D match to TRBD2 (6 bases). This CDR3 region has 15 residues. V was pared by 0 bases and J by 4 bases, with 9 bases between. The germline gives CDR1 ENHRY, CDR2 SYGVKD. The CDR3 sequence is CAISESREVTGELFF. The CDR3 DNA sequence: TGTGCCATCAGTGAGTCCAGGGAGGTCACCGGGGAGCTGTTTTTT.

This chain uses TRBV7-8 with TRBJ1-2, with TRBD1 as a possible D gene (6 bases). This CDR3 is 16 amino acids long. Germline assignment: CDR1 SGHVS and CDR2 FQNEAQ. Trimming shortened V by 1 base and J by 8 bases, and 20 bases separated the two germline ends. The DNA of the CDR3 is TGTGCCAGCAGCTTAGAATTTAACTCGGGGGCTCGGGGCTACACCTTC. It encodes CASSLEFNSGARGYTF.

The chain couples TRBV6-1 to TRBJ2-7; perhaps TRBD1 as D (6 bases). The CDR3 is 14 residues long. The germline V gene encodes CDR1 MNHNS and CDR2 SASEGT. V shed 3 bases and J shed 2 bases, with 11 bases lying between them. CDR3 nucleotides: TGTGCCAGCAGTGATACAGGGCGGACCTACGAGCAGTACTTC. It encodes CASSDTGRTYEQYF.

The CDR3 coding sequence is TGTGCCAGCAGCTTACAGACTATTGAGCAGTTCTTC. Amino acid sequence: CASSLQTIEQFF. This sequence joins TRBV7-9 and TRBJ2-1; a possible D gene is TRBD2 (5 bases). CDR3 size: 12 residues. Trimming pared 2 bases from V and 9 bases from J, leaving 8 bases between. CDR1 is SEHNR and CDR2 is FQNEAQ in the germline V gene (reference sequence). Supplemented by reference TRBV7-9 and TRBJ2-1, the full variable domain reads DTGVSQNPRHKITKRGQNVTFRCDPISEHNRLYWYRQTLGQGPEFLTYFQNEAQLEKSRLLSDRFSAERPKGSFSTLEIQRTEQGDSAMYLCASSLQTIEQFFGPGTRLTVL.

V and J are TRBV9 and TRBJ2-7; D is unresolved. V lost 0 bases and J 6 bases, leaving 10 bases between the germline ends. CDR3 length: 13 residues. The germline V gene encodes CDR1 SGDLS and CDR2 YYNGEE. CDR3 sequence reads: CASSVAMESEQYF. DNA of the CDR3: TGTGCCAGCAGCGTAGCAATGGAATCCGAGCAGTACTTC. The variable domain in full, with the rest retrieved from reference TRBV9 and TRBJ2-7, is DSGVTQTPKHLITATGQRVTLRCSPRSGDLSVYWYQQSLDQGLQFLIQYYNGEERAKGNILERFSAQQFPDLHSELNLSSLELGDSALYFCASSVAMESEQYFGPGTRLTVT.

The rearrangement links TRBV4-3 to TRBJ2-7, with TRBD1 identical over 8 bases. The length of the CDR3 is 15 residues. V shed 1 base, J shed 7 bases, and the junction held 9 bases outside the gene matches. Germline CDR1 LGHNA, CDR2 YSLEER. The CDR3 DNA sequence: TGCGCCAGCAGCCAAGGGCGACAGGGGACCTGGGAGCAGTACTTC. Its translation: CASSQGRQGTWEQYF.

As to this clone: Different DNA sequences within this sample yield the same CDR3. The gene calls are TRBV6-5 and TRBJ1-5, with D perhaps TRBD1 (6 bases). Germline CDR1 is MNHEY and CDR2 is SVGAGI. The CDR3 spans 14 residues. Trimming took 0 bases from V and 5 from J, leaving 8 bases between them. The CDR3 reads CASSYSSGDQPQHF. In DNA, the CDR3 is TGTGCCAGCAGTTACTCCTCAGGGGATCAGCCCCAGCATTTT.

The V call is TRBV6-1, the J call TRBJ2-7, with 7 nucleotides matching TRBD2. There are 11 residues in the CDR3. The V gene's germline CDR1 is MNHNS and CDR2 SASEGT. The V segment lost 5 bases and the J segment 7 bases; nucleotides outside the gene matches: 2. CDR3 in amino acids: CASSSGGEQYF. DNA of the CDR3: TGTGCCAGCAGTTCGGGGGGTGAGCAGTACTTC.

This chain uses TRBV6-1 with TRBJ1-2, with D perhaps matching TRBD1 (5 bases). Trimming shortened V by 3 bases and J by 2 bases, and 13 bases separated the two germline ends. The CDR3 length is 15 residues. The germline V gene has CDR1 MNHNS and CDR2 SASEGT. This chain's CDR3 is CASSERQKLNYGYTF. CDR3 DNA: TGTGCCAGCAGTGAGAGACAGAAGTTGAACTATGGCTACACCTTC.

The CDR3 bases are TGTGCCAGCAGTTACACCGTCGGTTACGAGCAGTACTTC. Translated: CASSYTVGYEQYF. This chain links TRBV6-5 with TRBJ2-7; the D is unclear. The germline V gene has CDR1 MNHEY and CDR2 SVGAGI. The CDR3 spans 13 residues. The V end lost 2 bases, the J end lost 4 bases, and 9 bases lay between the germline ends.